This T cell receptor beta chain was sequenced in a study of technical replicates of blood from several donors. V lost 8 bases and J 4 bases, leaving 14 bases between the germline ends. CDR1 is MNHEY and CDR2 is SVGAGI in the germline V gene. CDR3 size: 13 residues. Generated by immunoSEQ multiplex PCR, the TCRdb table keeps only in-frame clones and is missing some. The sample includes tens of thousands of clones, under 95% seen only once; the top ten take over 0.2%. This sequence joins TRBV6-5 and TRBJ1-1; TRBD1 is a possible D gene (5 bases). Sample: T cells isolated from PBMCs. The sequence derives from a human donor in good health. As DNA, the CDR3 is TGTGCCAGCTTCACAGGCGGGACCACTGAAGCTTTCTTT. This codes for CASFTGGTTEAFF.